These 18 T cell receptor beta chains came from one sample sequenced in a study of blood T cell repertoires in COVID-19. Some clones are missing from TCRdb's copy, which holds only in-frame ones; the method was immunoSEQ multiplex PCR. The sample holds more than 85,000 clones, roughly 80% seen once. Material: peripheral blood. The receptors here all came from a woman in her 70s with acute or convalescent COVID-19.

Written as DNA, the CDR3 is TGCGCCAGCAGCTACAGACTAGCAACGAATGAGCAGTTCTTC. It yields the protein CASSYRLATNEQFF. This chain connects TRBV5-1 to TRBJ2-1; 7 positions agree with TRBD2. CDR3 length equals 14 residues. Germline CDR1 is SGHRS and CDR2 is YFSETQ. The V segment lost 3 bases and the J segment 7 bases; nucleotides outside the gene matches: 7.

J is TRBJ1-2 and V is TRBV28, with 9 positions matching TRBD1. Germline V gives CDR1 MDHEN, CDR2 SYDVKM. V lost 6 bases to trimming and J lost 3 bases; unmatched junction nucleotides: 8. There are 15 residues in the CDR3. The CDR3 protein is CASRPGDREDYGYTF. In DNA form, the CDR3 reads TGTGCCAGCAGACCCGGGGACAGGGAGGACTATGGCTACACCTTC.

CDR3: CASSQWGGEPEAFF. CDR3 sequence (DNA): TGTGCCAGCAGCCAATGGGGGGGAGAGCCTGAAGCTTTCTTT. The rearrangement joins TRBV3-1 (or the pseudogene TRBV3-2) to TRBJ1-1; weak D call: TRBD1 (5 bases). Germline-derived CDR1 and CDR2 are LGHDT and YNNKEL (reference sequence). Between the trimmed V and J ends, which lost 2 bases and 6 bases, there was a span of 13 bases. The CDR3 loop spans 14 amino acids.

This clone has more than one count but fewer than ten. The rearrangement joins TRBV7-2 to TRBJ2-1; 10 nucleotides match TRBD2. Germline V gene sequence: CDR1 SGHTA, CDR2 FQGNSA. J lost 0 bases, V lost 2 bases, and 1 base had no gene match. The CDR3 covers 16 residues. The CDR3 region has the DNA TGTGCCAGCAGCTTAACTAGCGGGAACTCCTACAATGAGCAGTTCTTC. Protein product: CASSLTSGNSYNEQFF.

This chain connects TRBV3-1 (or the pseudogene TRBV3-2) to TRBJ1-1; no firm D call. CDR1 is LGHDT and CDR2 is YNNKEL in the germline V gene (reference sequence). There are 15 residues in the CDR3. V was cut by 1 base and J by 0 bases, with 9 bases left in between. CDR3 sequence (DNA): TGTGCCAGCAGCCAAGGTGCGGGGTTGAACACTGAAGCTTTCTTT. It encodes CASSQGAGLNTEAFF.

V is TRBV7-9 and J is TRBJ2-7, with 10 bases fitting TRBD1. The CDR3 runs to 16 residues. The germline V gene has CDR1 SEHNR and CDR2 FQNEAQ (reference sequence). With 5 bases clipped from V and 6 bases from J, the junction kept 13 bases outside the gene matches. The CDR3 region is CASSPQAGTGASEQYF. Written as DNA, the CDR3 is TGTGCCAGCAGCCCACAGGCCGGGACAGGGGCGTCCGAGCAGTACTTC.

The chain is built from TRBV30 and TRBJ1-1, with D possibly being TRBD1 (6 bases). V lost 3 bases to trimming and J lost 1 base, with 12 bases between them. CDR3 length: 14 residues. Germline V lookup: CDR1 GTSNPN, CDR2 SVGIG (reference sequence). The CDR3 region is CAWRSGTPNTEAFF. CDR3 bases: TGTGCCTGGAGGTCCGGGACACCGAACACTGAAGCTTTCTTT.

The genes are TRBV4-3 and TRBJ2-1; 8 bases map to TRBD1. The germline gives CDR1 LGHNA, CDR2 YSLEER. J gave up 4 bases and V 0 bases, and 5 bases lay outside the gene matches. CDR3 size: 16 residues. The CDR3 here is CASSQDGGQGYNEQFF. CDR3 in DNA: TGCGCCAGCAGCCAAGATGGAGGACAGGGATACAATGAGCAGTTCTTC.

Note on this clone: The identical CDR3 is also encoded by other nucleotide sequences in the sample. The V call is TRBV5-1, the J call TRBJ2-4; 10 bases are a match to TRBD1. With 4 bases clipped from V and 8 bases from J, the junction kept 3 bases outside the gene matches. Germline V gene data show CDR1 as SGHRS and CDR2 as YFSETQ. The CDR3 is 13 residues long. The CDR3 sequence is CASSRDRGDIQYF. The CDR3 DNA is TGCGCCAGCAGCCGGGACAGGGGAGACATTCAGTACTTC.

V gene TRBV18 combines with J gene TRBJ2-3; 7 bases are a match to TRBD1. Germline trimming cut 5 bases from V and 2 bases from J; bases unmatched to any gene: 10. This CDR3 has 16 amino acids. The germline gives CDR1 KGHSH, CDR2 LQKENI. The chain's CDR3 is CASSTRDSFNTDTQYF. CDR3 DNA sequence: TGTGCCAGCTCAACAAGGGACAGTTTTAACACAGATACGCAGTATTTT.

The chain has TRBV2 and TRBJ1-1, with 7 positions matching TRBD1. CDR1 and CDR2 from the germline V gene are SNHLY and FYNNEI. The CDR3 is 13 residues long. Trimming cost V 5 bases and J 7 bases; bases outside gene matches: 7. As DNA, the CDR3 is TGTGCCAGCAGTAACAGGGGTGGTATTGAAGCTTTCTTT. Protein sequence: CASSNRGGIEAFF.

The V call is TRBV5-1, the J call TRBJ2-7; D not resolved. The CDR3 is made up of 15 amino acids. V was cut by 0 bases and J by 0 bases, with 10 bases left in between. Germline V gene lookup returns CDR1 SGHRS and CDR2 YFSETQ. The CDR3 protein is CASSLGVYGSYEQYF. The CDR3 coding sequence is TGCGCCAGCAGCTTGGGTGTTTACGGCTCCTACGAGCAGTACTTC.

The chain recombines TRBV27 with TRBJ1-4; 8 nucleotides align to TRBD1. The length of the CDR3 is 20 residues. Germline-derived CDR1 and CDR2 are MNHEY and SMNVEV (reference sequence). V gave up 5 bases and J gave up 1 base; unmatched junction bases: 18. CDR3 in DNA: TGTGCCAGCAGTCCATTAGAGACGACAGGGGCCCCAGGAACTAATGAAAAACTGTTTTTT. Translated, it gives CASSPLETTGAPGTNEKLFF.

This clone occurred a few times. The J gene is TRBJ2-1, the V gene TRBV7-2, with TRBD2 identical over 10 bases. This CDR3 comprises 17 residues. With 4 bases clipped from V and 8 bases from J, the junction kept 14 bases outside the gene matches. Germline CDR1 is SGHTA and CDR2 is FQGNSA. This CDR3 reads CASSSQAASGSFDEQFF. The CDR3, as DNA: TGTGCCAGCAGCTCACAAGCGGCTAGCGGGAGCTTCGATGAGCAGTTCTTC.

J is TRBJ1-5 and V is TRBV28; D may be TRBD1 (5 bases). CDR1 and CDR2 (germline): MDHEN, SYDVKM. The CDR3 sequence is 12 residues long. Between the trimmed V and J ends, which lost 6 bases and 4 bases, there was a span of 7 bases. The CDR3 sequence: CASRTVNQPQHF. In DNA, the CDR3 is TGTGCCAGCAGGACAGTGAATCAGCCCCAGCATTTT.

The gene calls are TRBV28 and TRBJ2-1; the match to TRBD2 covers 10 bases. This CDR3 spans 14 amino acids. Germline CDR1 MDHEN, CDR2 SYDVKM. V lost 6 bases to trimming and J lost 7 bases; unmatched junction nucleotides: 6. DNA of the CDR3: TGTGCCAGCAGGAAAAGCGGGAGGGGAAATGAGCAGTTCTTC. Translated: CASRKSGRGNEQFF.

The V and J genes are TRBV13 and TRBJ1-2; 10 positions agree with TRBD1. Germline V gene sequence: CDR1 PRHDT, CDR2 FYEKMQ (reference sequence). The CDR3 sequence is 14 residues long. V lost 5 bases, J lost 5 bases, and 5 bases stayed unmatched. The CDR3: CASSTTGGSYGYTF. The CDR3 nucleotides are TGTGCCAGCAGCACGACAGGGGGCAGTTATGGCTACACCTTC.

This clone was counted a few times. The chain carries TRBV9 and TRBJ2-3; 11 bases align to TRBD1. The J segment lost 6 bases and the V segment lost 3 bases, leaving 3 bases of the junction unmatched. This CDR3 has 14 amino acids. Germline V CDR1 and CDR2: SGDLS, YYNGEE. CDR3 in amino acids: CASSEGDRGDTQYF. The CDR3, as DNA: TGTGCCAGCAGCGAGGGGGACAGGGGGGATACGCAGTATTTT.